This TCR beta chain was profiled in a study of OX40 agonist ivuxolimab in advanced cancers. Study-wide background: Patients received intravenous ivuxolimab every 2 weeks at 0.01 to 10 mg/kg.

To note about this clone: Its cognate antigen is unknown.

The data were produced by immunoSEQ multiplex PCR, yet TCRdb's version contains in-frame clones alone and is incomplete. The sample lists about 48,000 clones, 85% to 90% occurring once. Study outcomes and limitations: By week 6 at 0.1 to 3.0 mg/kg, blood CD4+ and CD8+ T cells had expanded clonally. Compared with CD4+, CD8+ T cells on average had more expanded clones.

This receptor was identified in an adult with an advanced solid tumor such as melanoma, head and neck, liver or kidney cancer. Source: CD4+ or CD8+ T cells sorted from blood, taken in a trial of the OX40 agonist ivuxolimab.

DNA of the CDR3: TGCAGCGTTGGCCCGGGGGGCTATGGCTACACCTTC. Its translation: CSVGPGGYGYTF. V usage is TRBV29-1 and J usage is TRBJ1-2; weak D call: TRBD1 (5 bases). The germline V gene encodes CDR1 SQVTM and CDR2 ANQGSEA. V lost 4 bases to trimming and J lost 4 bases, with 10 bases between them. The CDR3 length is 12 residues.